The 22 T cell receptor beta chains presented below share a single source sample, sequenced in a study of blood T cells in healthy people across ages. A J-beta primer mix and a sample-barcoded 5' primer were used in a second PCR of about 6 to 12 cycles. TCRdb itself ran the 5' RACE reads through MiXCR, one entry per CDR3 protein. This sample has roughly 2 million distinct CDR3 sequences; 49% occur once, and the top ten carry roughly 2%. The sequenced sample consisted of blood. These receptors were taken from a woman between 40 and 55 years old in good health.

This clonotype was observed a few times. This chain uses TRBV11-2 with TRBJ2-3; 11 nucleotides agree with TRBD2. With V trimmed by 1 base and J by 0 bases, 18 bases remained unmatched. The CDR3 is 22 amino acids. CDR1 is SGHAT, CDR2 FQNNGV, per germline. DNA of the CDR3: TGTGCCAGCAGCTTAGTATCTCCCCACGCTAGCGGGGGGACTCAAAGCACAGATACGCAGTATTTT. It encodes CASSLVSPHASGGTQSTDTQYF.

CDR3 protein: CASSSGHNRQPQHF. DNA for the CDR3: TGTGCCAGCAGCTCAGGACACAACCGACAGCCCCAGCATTTT. The V gene is TRBV5-6, the J gene TRBJ1-5; TRBD1 is a possible D gene (5 bases). The germline V gene has CDR1 SGHDT and CDR2 YYEEEE. The CDR3 extends over 14 amino acids. V gave up 3 bases and J gave up 7 bases, with 14 bases separating them.

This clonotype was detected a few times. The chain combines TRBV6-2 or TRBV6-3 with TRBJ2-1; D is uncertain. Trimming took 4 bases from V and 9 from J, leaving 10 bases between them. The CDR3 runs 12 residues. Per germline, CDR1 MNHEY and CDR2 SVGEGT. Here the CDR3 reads CASSSTLPEQFF. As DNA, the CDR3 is TGTGCCAGCAGTTCGACACTACCTGAGCAGTTCTTC.

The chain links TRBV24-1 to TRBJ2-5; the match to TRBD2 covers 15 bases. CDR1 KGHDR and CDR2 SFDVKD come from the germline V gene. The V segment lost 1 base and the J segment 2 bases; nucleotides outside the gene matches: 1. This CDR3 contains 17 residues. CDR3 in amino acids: CATSDFGTSGRQETQYF. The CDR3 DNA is TGTGCCACCAGTGATTTCGGGACTAGCGGGAGGCAAGAGACCCAGTACTTC.

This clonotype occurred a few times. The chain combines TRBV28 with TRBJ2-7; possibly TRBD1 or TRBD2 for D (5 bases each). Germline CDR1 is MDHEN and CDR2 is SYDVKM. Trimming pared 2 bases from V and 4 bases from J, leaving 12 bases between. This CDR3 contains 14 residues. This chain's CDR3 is CASSLLGREYEQYF. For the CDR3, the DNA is TGTGCCAGCAGTTTACTGGGCAGGGAGTACGAGCAGTACTTC.

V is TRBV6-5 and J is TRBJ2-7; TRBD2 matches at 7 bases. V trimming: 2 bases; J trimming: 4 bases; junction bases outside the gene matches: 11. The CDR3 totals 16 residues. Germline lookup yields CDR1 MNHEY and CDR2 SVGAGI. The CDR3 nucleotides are TGTGCCAGCAGTTACGATGCTTGGTCGGGGGGTTACGAGCAGTACTTC. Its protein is CASSYDAWSGGYEQYF.

DNA of the CDR3: TGCAGTGCTATAGGCGGGGGGGCAGAGACCCAGTACTTC. It is translated as CSAIGGGAETQYF. The rearrangement links TRBV20-1 to TRBJ2-5; 9 bases match TRBD2. The trim removed 4 bases at V and 4 bases at J, leaving 4 bases unmatched. The CDR3 has 13 amino acids. Germline loops: CDR1 DFQATT, CDR2 SNEGSKA (reference sequence).

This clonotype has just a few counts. The CDR3 nucleotides read TGTGCCAGCAGTCCTGGGAAAGGGGGGGTTCAAGAGACCCAGTACTTC. Translation gives CASSPGKGGVQETQYF. V is TRBV12-3 or TRBV12-4 and J is TRBJ2-5, with D perhaps matching TRBD2 (7 bases). The CDR3 sequence is 16 residues long. V was pared by 5 bases and J by 2 bases, with 18 bases between.

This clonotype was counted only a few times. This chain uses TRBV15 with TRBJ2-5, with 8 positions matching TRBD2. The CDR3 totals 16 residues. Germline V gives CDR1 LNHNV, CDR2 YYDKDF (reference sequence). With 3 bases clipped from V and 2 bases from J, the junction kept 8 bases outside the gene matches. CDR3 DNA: TGTGCCACCAGCAGCCTCCGGGGGGGACTGCAAGAGACCCAGTACTTC. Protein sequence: CATSSLRGGLQETQYF.

The CDR3 bases are TGCAGTGCTGGGGGACTATCGCTCTTAGATGAGCAGTTCTTC. Residues: CSAGGLSLLDEQFF. The chain combines TRBV20-1 with TRBJ2-1, with 7 bases lining up with TRBD2. Germline V gene lookup returns CDR1 DFQATT and CDR2 SNEGSKA (reference sequence). V lost 5 bases, J lost 8 bases, and 12 bases stayed unmatched. This CDR3 is built from 14 residues.

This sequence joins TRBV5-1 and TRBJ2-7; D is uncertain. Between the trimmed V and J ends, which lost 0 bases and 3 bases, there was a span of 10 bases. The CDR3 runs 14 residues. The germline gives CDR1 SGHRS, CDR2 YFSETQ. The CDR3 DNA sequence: TGCGCCAGCAGCTTGGAAGTGGGAAACTACGAGCAGTACTTC. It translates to CASSLEVGNYEQYF.

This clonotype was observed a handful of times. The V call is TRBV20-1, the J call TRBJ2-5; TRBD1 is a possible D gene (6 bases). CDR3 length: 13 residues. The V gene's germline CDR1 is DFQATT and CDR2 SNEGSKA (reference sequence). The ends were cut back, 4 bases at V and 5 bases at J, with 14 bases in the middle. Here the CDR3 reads CSATPGGGETQYF. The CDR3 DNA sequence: TGCAGTGCTACCCCTGGGGGCGGCGAGACCCAGTACTTC.

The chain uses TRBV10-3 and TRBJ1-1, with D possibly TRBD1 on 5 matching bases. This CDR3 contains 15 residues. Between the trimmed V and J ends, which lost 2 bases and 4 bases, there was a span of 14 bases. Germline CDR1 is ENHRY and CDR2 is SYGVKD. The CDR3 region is CAISEPGRLSTEAFF. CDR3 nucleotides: TGTGCCATCAGTGAGCCGGGACGGCTAAGCACTGAAGCTTTCTTT.

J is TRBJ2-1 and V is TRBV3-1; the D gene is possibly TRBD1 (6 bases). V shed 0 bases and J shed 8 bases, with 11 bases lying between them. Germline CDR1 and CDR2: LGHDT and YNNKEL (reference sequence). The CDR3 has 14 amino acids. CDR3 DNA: TGTGCCAGCAGCCAAGATGGCAACAGGGATGAGCAGTTCTTC. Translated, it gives CASSQDGNRDEQFF.

The CDR3 loop is CASGTRTAYEQYF. The CDR3 DNA reads TGTGCCAGCGGAACCAGGACAGCCTACGAGCAGTACTTC. The chain couples TRBV6-6 to TRBJ2-7; a weak D match, TRBD1 (6 bases). CDR1 and CDR2 from the germline V gene are MNHNY and SVGAGI (reference sequence). This CDR3 comprises 13 residues. Trimming removed 8 bases at V and 2 bases at J, with 13 bases between.

Here the CDR3 DNA reads TGCAGTGCTAGAGAGAGTCTACATAACAATGAGCAGTTCTTC. Translation gives CSARESLHNNEQFF. The gene calls are TRBV20-1 and TRBJ2-1; D call uncertain. The CDR3 is 14 amino acids. Germline CDR1 and CDR2: DFQATT and SNEGSKA (reference sequence). V lost 0 bases and J lost 5, with 11 bases in between.

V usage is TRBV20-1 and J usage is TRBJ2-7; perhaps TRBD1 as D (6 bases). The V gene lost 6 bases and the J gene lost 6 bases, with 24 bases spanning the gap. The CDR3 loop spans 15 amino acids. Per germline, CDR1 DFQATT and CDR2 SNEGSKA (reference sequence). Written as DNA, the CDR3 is TGCAGTGCCCTTTTGGGCCAGGGGACCTTCGGCGAGCAGTACTTC. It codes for CSALLGQGTFGEQYF.

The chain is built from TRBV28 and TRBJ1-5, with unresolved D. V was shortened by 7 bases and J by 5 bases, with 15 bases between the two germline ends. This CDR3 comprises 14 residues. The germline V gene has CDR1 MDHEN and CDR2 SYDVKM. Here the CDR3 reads CASTSDGRDQPQHF. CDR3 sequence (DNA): TGTGCCAGCACCTCGGACGGAAGGGATCAGCCCCAGCATTTT.

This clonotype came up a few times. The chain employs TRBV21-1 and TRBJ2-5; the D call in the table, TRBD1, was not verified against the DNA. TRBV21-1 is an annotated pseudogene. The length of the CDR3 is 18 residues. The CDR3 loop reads CASSEDRVGKVGGETQYF. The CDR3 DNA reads TGTGCCAGCAGCGAGGACAGGGTAGGGAAGGTAGGAGGAGAGACCCAGTACTTC.

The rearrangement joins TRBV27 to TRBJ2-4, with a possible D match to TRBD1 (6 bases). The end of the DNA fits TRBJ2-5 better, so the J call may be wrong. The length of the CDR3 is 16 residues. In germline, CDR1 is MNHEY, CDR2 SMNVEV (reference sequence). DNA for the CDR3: TGTGCCAGCAGTTTTAGGTTAGGACAGTCACAAGAGACCCAGTACTTC. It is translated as CASSFRLGQSQETQYF.

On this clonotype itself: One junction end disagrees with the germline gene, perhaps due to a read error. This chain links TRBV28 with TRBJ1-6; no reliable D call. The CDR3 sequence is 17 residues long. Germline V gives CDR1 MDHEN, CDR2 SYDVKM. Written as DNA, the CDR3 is TGCGCCGTCTCGACGGAACAGTTCAGCTCCTATAATTCACCCCTCCACTTT. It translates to CAVSTEQFSSYNSPLHF.

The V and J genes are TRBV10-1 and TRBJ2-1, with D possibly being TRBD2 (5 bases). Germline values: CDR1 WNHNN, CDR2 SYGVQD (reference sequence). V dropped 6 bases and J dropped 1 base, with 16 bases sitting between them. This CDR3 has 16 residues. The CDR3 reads CASSPQATGSYNEQFF. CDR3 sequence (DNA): TGCGCCAGCAGCCCACAAGCGACGGGGTCCTACAATGAGCAGTTCTTC.